Listed below are T cell receptor beta chains from one sample, sequenced in a study of cytomegalovirus exposure and HLA in healthy donors. The repertoire was sequenced with immunoSEQ multiplex PCR; TCRdb's copy has only in-frame clones and lacks some. The sample has 200,000 to 250,000 clones, approximately 81% seen once. The sequenced sample consisted of PBMCs. These receptors came from a human donor in good health. Both conserved end residues are part of each CDR3. Each record gives: clone size, J gene, V gene, D gene, CDR3 DNA, CDR3 protein. The D gene is left open where the match is weak. Some rows have no size entry. The others give once, few or many, or a class for an expanded clone.

- TRBJ1-2 TRBV28 - TGTGCCAGCAGTTCTACGGCCGGGGGCGGGGGATCCTATGGCTACACCTTC CASSSTAGGGGSYGYTF
- TRBJ1-5 TRBV11-3 TRBD1 TGTGCCAGCAGCTTTCGACAGGGAGCATCCCTCACTAGCAATCAGCCCCAGCATTTT CASSFRQGASLTSNQPQHF
- TRBJ2-3 TRBV18 - TGTGCCAGCTCGCCAAATACAGGGACCACAGATACGCAGTATTTT CASSPNTGTTDTQYF
- TRBJ1-2 TRBV6-1 - TGTGCCAGCAGACCTAACAGGAACCTCTATGGCTACACCTTC CASRPNRNLYGYTF
- TRBJ2-6 TRBV9 - TGTGCCAGCAGCGTAGTTAACGGTGCTGGGGCCAACGTCCTGACTTTC CASSVVNGAGANVLTF
- TRBJ2-3 TRBV7-9 - TGTGCCAGCAGCATCCTGACTGTGTTCGATACGCAGTATTTT CASSILTVFDTQYF
- TRBJ2-7 TRBV30 - TGTGCCTGGTCGGCAGGAGGGGCCTACGAGCAGTACTTC CAWSAGGAYEQYF
- TRBJ1-2 TRBV19 - TGTGCCAGTAGTCAGCAGGGATCCTTTGGCTACACCTTC CASSQQGSFGYTF
- TRBJ1-1 TRBV28 TRBD1 TGTGCCAGCATTAGTGGACAGGGGTTAAACACTGAAGCTTTCTTT CASISGQGLNTEAFF
- TRBJ2-5 TRBV4-1 - TGCGCCAGCAGCCAAGATCTTCTAGCGTGGGAGACCCAGTACTTC CASSQDLLAWETQYF
- TRBJ1-1 TRBV14 - TGTGCCAGCAGCCGCCAGGAAGGCACTGAAGCTTTCTTT CASSRQEGTEAFF
- TRBJ2-1 TRBV19 TRBD1 TGTGCCAGTAGTTCACCGGGACAGCTTAGAGATGAGCAGTTCTTC CASSSPGQLRDEQFF
few TRBJ1-1 TRBV2 - TGTGCCAGCAGTGAAGCAGGGGAATTCGCTTTCTTT CASSEAGEFAFF
- TRBJ1-3 TRBV25-1 - TGTGCCAGCAGTACGGGACACAAGTACTCTGGAAACACCATATATTTT CASSTGHKYSGNTIYF
- TRBJ2-7 TRBV6-1 - TGTGCCAGCAGCCTGACTAGTGGCGAGCAGTACTTC CASSLTSGEQYF
- TRBJ2-7 TRBV28 TRBD1 TGTGCCAGCAGTCTTCTGACCTACCGGGACAGGGGGAACGAGCAGTACTTC CASSLLTYRDRGNEQYF
- TRBJ2-3 TRBV27 TRBD2 TGTGCCAGCAGTTTAACGACTAGCGGAACGCAGTATTTT CASSLTTSGTQYF
- TRBJ2-3 TRBV28 - TGTGCCAGCATTGAGGGTTCAGGCACAGATACGCAGTATTTT CASIEGSGTDTQYF
- TRBJ1-1 TRBV4-3 - TGCGCCAGCAGCTCTAGCCGGGGGGCATACACTGAAGCTTTCTTT CASSSSRGAYTEAFF
- TRBJ2-2 TRBV4-1 - TGCGCCAGCAGCTCACCAGCGAACACCGGGGAGCTGTTTTTT CASSSPANTGELFF
- TRBJ1-2 TRBV7-9 - TGTGCCAGCAGCTTAAGCGGCGGAGCTAACTATGGCTACACCTTC CASSLSGGANYGYTF
few TRBJ2-6 TRBV6-4 - TGTGCCAGCAGTGAGTCGGGACAATCCGGGGCCAACGTCCTGACTTTC CASSESGQSGANVLTF
- TRBJ1-5 TRBV30 - TGTGCCTGGAGTCCGTCAGGGTTGGGCAATCAGCCCCAGCATTTT CAWSPSGLGNQPQHF
- TRBJ2-7 TRBV6-4 - TGTGCCAGCAGTGAAGAAGCGGGTCACGAGCAGTACTTC CASSEEAGHEQYF
- TRBJ2-7 TRBV30 TRBD2 TGTGCCTGGAGAGGGAGGGCGGGGGTTTCCTCCTACGAGCAGTACTTC CAWRGRAGVSSYEQYF
- TRBJ2-7 TRBV5-1 TRBD1 TGCGCCAGCAGCTTATCGACAGGGGGTCGGCAGTACTTC CASSLSTGGRQYF
few TRBJ2-3 TRBV7-9 TRBD1 TGTGCCAGCAGCTCGACAGGGAACCCCACAGATACGCAGTATTTT CASSSTGNPTDTQYF
- TRBJ1-2 TRBV2 - TGTGCCAGTGTCAGACAGGCAAACTATGGCTACACCTTC CASVRQANYGYTF
- TRBJ2-1 TRBV27 TRBD2 TGTGCCAGCAGTTTAGAGGGACTAGCGGGCCGCTACAATGAGCAGTTCTTC CASSLEGLAGRYNEQFF
- TRBJ1-3 TRBV18 - TGTGCCAGCTCACCGTCGGCGGCTGGAAACACCATATATTTT CASSPSAAGNTIYF
- TRBJ2-1 TRBV30 TRBD2 TGTGCCCAACTAGCGGGTTACAATGAGCAGTTCTTC CAQLAGYNEQFF
- TRBJ2-3 TRBV13 TRBD1 TGTGCCAGCAGCTTAGGGGCAGGACAGGGAGGCACAGATACGCAGTATTTT CASSLGAGQGGTDTQYF
- TRBJ2-6 TRBV6-5 - TGTGCCAGCAGTTACTACGGGAACTCTGGGGCCAACGTCCTGACTTTC CASSYYGNSGANVLTF
- TRBJ2-1 TRBV27 - TGTGCCAGCAGTTTTGGCGGTGTGGAAGAGCAGTTCTTC CASSFGGVEEQFF
- TRBJ1-5 TRBV27 - TGTGCCAGCAGTCTGGGAGGGGGCAATCAGCCCCAGCATTTT CASSLGGGNQPQHF
- TRBJ2-5 TRBV10-3 TRBD1 TGTGCCATCAGTGAAGGGGACAGGCAGACCCAGTACTTC CAISEGDRQTQYF
- TRBJ2-7 TRBV2 TRBD1 TGTGCCAGCAATGGACAGGGGGAGGCCCACGAGCAGTACTTC CASNGQGEAHEQYF
- TRBJ2-7 TRBV7-2 - TGTGCCAGCAGCTTAACAGGGATGCGGCCCTACGAGCAGTACTTC CASSLTGMRPYEQYF
- TRBJ2-1 TRBV4-1 TRBD1 TGCGCCAGCAGCCAAGGACGGAGAGGGGGCGCGTCTGATGAGCAGTTCTTC CASSQGRRGGASDEQFF
once TRBJ2-7 TRBV7-8 - TGTGCCAGCAGCTTATCACAGATCTACGAGCAGTACTTC CASSLSQIYEQYF
- TRBJ2-1 TRBV10-3 TRBD2 TGTGCCATCAGTGACGGCGGGGGCTCCTACAATGAGCAGTTCTTC CAISDGGGSYNEQFF
once TRBJ2-7 TRBV6-5 TRBD1 TGTGCCATCTCCTCCCGGGACAGATCCTACGAGCAGTACTTC CAISSRDRSYEQYF
- TRBJ2-2 TRBV7-2 - TGTGCCAGCAGCTTTACTGGAGGTGGGGAGCTGTTTTTT CASSFTGGGELFF
few TRBJ1-1 TRBV28 - TGTGCCAGCAGTTTGAGGAGAACTGAAGCTTTCTTT CASSLRRTEAFF
- TRBJ2-3 TRBV6-6 TRBD2 TGTGCCAGCAGCAGACTAGCGGCTAGCACAGATACGCAGTATTTT CASSRLAASTDTQYF
- TRBJ1-4 TRBV30 - TGTGCCTGGACTTTTCAGGGGATGGGTGAAAAACTGTTTTTT CAWTFQGMGEKLFF
- TRBJ2-7 TRBV5-1 - TGCGCCAGCAGCTTGAATACCTACCGTAGCTCCTACGAGCAGTACTTC CASSLNTYRSSYEQYF
- TRBJ2-5 TRBV25-1 - TGTGCCAGCACCGACGACAGGAGCAGAGAGACCCAGTACTTC CASTDDRSRETQYF
- TRBJ2-3 TRBV7-2 - TGTGCCAGCAGCTCAGGGACTTCCCGCACAGATACGCAGTATTTT CASSSGTSRTDTQYF
- TRBJ2-7 TRBV27 TRBD2 TGTGCCAGCAGTTCCCCCGGGGGGGGGAAGACCTACGAGCAGTACTTC CASSSPGGGKTYEQYF
few TRBJ2-7 TRBV28 TRBD1 TGTGCCAGCAGTCTTACGGGACAGGGGTACGAGCAGTACTTC CASSLTGQGYEQYF